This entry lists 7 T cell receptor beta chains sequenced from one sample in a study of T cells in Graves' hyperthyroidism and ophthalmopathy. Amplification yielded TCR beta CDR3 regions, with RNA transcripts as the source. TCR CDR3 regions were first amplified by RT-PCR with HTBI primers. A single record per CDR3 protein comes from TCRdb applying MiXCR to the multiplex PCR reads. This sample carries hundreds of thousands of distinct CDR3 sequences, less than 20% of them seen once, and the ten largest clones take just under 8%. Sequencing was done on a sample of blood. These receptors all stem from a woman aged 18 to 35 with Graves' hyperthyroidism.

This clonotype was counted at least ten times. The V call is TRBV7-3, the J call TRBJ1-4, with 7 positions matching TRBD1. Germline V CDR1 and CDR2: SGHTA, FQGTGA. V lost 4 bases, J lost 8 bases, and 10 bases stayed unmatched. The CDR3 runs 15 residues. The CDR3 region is CASSSGGGYQEKLFF. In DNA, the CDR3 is TGTGCCAGCAGCTCAGGGGGAGGGTACCAGGAAAAACTGTTTTTT.

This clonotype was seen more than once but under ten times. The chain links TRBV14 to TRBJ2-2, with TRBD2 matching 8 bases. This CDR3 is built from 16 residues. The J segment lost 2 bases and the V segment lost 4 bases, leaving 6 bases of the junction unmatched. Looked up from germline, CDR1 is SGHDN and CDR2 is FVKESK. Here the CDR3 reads CASSRERGTNTGELFF. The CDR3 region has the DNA TGTGCCAGCAGCCGGGAGCGGGGGACCAACACCGGGGAGCTGTTTTTT.

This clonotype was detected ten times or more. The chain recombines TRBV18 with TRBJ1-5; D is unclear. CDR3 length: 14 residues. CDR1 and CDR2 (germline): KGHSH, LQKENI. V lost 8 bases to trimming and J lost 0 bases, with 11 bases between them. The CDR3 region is CASSPGGSNQPQHF. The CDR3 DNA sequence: TGTGCCAGCAGCCCGGGAGGTAGCAATCAGCCCCAGCATTTT. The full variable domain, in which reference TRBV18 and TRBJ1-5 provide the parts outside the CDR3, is NAGVMQNPRHLVRRRGQEARLRCSPMKGHSHVYWYRQLPEEGLKFMVYLQKENIIDESGMPKERFSAEFPKEGPSILRIQQVVRGDSAAYFCASSPGGSNQPQHFGDGTRLSIL.

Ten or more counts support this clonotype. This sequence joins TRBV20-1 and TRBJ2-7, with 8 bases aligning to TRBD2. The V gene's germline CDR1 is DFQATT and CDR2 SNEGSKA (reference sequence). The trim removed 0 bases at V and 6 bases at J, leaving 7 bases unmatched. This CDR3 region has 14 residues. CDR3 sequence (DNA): TGCAGTGCTAGAGATTCAGGGACTAGTCGCGAGCAGTACTTC. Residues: CSARDSGTSREQYF.

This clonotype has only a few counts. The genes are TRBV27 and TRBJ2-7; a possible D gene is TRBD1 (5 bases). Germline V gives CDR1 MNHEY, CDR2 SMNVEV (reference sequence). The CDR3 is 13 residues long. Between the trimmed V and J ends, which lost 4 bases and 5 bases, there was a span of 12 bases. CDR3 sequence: CASSSGRVNEQYF. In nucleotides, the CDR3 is TGTGCCAGCAGTTCCGGCAGGGTGAACGAGCAGTACTTC.

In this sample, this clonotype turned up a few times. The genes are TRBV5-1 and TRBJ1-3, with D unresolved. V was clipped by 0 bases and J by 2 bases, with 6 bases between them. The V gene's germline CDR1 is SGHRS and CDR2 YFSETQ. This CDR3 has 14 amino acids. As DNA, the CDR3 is TGCGCCAGCAGCTTGGAAGTTACTGGAAACACCATATATTTT. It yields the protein CASSLEVTGNTIYF.

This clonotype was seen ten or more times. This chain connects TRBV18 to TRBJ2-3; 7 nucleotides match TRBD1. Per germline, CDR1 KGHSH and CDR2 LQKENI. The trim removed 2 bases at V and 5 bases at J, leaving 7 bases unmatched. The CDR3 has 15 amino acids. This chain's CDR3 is CASSPITGVEDTQYF. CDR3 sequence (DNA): TGTGCCAGCTCACCAATCACAGGGGTGGAAGATACGCAGTATTTT.